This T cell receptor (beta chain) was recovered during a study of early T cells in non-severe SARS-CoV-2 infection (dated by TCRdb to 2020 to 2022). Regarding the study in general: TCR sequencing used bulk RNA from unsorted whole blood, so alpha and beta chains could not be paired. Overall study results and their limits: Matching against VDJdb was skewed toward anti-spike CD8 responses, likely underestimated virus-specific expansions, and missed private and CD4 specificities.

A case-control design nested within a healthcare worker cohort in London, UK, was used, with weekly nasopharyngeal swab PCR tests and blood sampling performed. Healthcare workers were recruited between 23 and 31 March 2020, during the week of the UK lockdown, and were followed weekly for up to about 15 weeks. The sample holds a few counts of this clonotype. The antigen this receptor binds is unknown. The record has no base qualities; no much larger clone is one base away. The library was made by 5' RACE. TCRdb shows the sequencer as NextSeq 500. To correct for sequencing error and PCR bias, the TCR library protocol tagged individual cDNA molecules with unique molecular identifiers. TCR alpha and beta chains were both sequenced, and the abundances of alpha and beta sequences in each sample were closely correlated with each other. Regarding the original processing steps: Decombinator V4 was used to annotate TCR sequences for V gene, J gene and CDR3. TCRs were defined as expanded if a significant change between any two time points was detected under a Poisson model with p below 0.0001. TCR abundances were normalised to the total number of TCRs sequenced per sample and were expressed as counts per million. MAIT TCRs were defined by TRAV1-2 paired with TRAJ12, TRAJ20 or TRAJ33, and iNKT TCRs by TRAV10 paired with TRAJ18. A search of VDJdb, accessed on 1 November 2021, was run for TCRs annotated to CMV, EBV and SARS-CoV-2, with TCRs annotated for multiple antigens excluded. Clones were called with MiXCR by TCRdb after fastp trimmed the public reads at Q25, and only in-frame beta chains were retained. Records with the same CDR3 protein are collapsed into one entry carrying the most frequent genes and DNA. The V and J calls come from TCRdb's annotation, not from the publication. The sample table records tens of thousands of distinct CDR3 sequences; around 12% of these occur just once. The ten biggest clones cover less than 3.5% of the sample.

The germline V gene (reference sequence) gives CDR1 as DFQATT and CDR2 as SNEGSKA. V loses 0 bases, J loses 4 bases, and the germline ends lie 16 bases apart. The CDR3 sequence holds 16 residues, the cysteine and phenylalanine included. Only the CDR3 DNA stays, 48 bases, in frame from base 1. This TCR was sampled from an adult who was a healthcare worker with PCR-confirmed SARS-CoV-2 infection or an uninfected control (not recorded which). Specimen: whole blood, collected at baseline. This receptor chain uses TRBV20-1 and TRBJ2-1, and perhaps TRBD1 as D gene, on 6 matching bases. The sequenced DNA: TGCAGTGCTAGAGACCCGGACAGTCTTTCATACAATGAGCAGTTCTTC. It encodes CSARDPDSLSYNEQFF.